Reported below is one T cell receptor beta chain. The specificity of this receptor is unknown. No base quality values were provided; no much bigger clone lies one nucleotide off. Taken from cysteine to phenylalanine, the CDR3 has 14 residues. Here the CDR3 DNA is all that survives: 42 bases in frame from base 1. Sequences LNHDA (CDR1) and SQIVND (CDR2) are obtained from the germline V gene (reference sequence). The V end loses 6 bases and the J end loses 1 base, and a stretch of 13 bases separates them. The record originates from a study of blood T cell repertoires in COVID-19 (dated by TCRdb to between 2020 and 2021). Study-wide context: The collaborator samples originated in the United States, Italy and Spain and spanned the acute and convalescent phases of COVID-19. The prospective study material was composed of cDNA or gDNA derived from T cells, B-cell-depleted T cells, or PBMCs. Subjects who had been exposed to COVID-19, were actively infected with it, or had recovered from it provided the deeply sampled blood TCRbeta repertoires that made up the dataset. A freely available public database, intended as a resource for researchers studying the immune response to SARS-CoV-2, is where the repertoires were released. Samples were obtained from the ongoing ImmuneRACE study (first 160 participants) and from 1,000 to 1,500 subjects provided by 6 global collaborators. Nearly every sample came with metadata listing a de-identified subject ID, COVID-19 status, age in years and sex. HLA class I and class II types, where available, came from metadata supplied by the sample provider rather than from assay-based typing. Findings and caveats that apply to the study as a whole: The amount of clinical and demographic metadata varied by source and participant and was provided uncurated.

Each collaborating institution followed its own protocols to collect whole blood in K2EDTA tubes. For TCRbeta analysis, collaborators shipped samples as frozen whole blood, isolated PBMCs, or DNA extracted from either of those sample types. TCRbeta CDR3 regions were amplified from genomic DNA by means of the immunoSEQ Assay, a bias-controlled multiplex PCR. For the original study's pipeline: Within the assay, amplification of reference gene primers was used to estimate how many nucleated cells each sample contained. To quantify the absolute abundance of each unique TCRbeta CDR3 rearrangement, sequence reads were collapsed and filtered. For each sample, productive Simpson clonality was calculated by taking the square root of Simpson's diversity index across productive rearrangements. TCRdb re-hosts the immuneACCESS table, in-frame sequences only. Its copies lack some clones; in the studies checked, an unresolved V gene accounts for under half of them, and the cause for the rest is not known. D and trimming come from the DNA, and the V and J calls and clone size come from that table. The sample data list over 75,000 clones, and 90% of these were observed just once. The top ten constitute 1.7% of the sample.

Sample: peripheral blood. The chain employs TRBV19 and TRBJ2-7; confidence is insufficient to name the D gene. The receptor's source is a man aged 55 to 70 with acute or convalescent COVID-19. The CDR3 reads as follows: CASSTAVRSYEQYF. The nucleotide sequence is given as TGTGCCAGTAGCACCGCCGTTAGATCCTACGAGCAGTACTTC.